These 21 T cell receptor beta chains came from one sample sequenced in a study of blood T cell repertoires in COVID-19. TCRdb keeps only in-frame clones here, not all; method: immunoSEQ multiplex PCR. The table shows roughly 290,000 clones, with roughly 89% occurring only once. Material for sequencing was PBMCs or T cells enriched from blood (not recorded which). Every receptor here comes from a woman aged 40 to 50 who had recovered from COVID-19.

A few counts support this clone. The chain is built from TRBV6-5 and TRBJ1-1, with D tentatively TRBD1 (6 bases). Germline loops: CDR1 MNHEY, CDR2 SVGAGI. This CDR3 region has 14 residues. Trimming shortened V by 2 bases and J by 0 bases, and 7 bases separated the two germline ends. The CDR3 DNA reads as TGTGCCAGCAGTTACGGACAGTTGAACACTGAAGCTTTCTTT. This sequence encodes CASSYGQLNTEAFF.

This clone was detected only once. The chain combines TRBV7-2 with TRBJ2-5; tentatively, D is TRBD1 (5 bases). Between the trimmed V and J ends, which lost 1 base and 5 bases, there was a span of 17 bases. The CDR3 has 16 residues. The germline gives CDR1 SGHTA, CDR2 FQGNSA. The CDR3 DNA reads TGTGCCAGCAGCTTAGGGTGGGGCTCACGGGTGGAGACCCAGTACTTC. Amino acids: CASSLGWGSRVETQYF.

This clone was found once. This chain links TRBV2 with TRBJ2-3; 8 bases agree with TRBD2. The germline gives CDR1 SNHLY, CDR2 FYNNEI. The CDR3 totals 13 residues. J gave up 4 bases and V 7 bases, and 4 bases lay outside the gene matches. The CDR3 DNA follows: TGTGCCAGCAACGAGCGGGGGTCAGATACGCAGTATTTT. Translated: CASNERGSDTQYF.

The V call is TRBV11-2, the J call TRBJ2-3, with 8 positions matching TRBD2. CDR1 is SGHAT and CDR2 is FQNNGV in the germline V gene. Unmatched junction bases numbered 10, after V lost 5 bases and J lost 3 bases. The CDR3 is made up of 16 amino acids. CDR3 sequence: CASSRGIQRGTDTQYF. CDR3 DNA sequence: TGTGCCAGCAGCAGAGGGATCCAGCGGGGGACAGATACGCAGTATTTT.

This clone was recorded only once. The J gene is TRBJ1-5, the V gene TRBV10-2; 7 nucleotides line up with TRBD1. The V and J ends lost 8 bases and 3 bases, in that order; junction bases with no gene match: 13. The CDR3 has 16 amino acids. From germline, CDR1 is WSHSY and CDR2 SAAADI. The CDR3 bases are TGCGCCAGCCGCGGGCGGGACAGCCTTGCCAATCAGCCCCAGCATTTT. It encodes CASRGRDSLANQPQHF.

The chain uses TRBV6-5 and TRBJ1-2; 9 bases are a match to TRBD1. The V segment lost 5 bases and the J segment 12 bases; nucleotides outside the gene matches: 7. Germline V gene lookup returns CDR1 MNHEY and CDR2 SVGAGI. This CDR3 region has 12 residues. CDR3 sequence (DNA): TGTGCCAGCAGTAACACAGGGGGCACGAACACCTTC. As protein: CASSNTGGTNTF.

The CDR3 region is CASSDSREGVSEQFF. The DNA of the CDR3 is TGTGCCAGCAGTGACTCGAGGGAGGGTGTCTCTGAGCAGTTCTTC. This chain uses TRBV6-4 with TRBJ2-1, with TRBD2 matching over 7 bases. After removal of 0 bases from V and 9 bases from J, the junction contained 8 bases not matched to a gene. This CDR3 comprises 15 residues. CDR1 is MRHNA and CDR2 is SNTAGT in the germline V gene.

The chain combines TRBV21-1 with TRBJ2-7; the table's D call of TRBD1 was not tested on the DNA. TRBV21-1 is a recognized pseudogene. The CDR3 has 12 amino acids. CDR3 in DNA: TGTGCCAGCAGCAAAGCGACAGACGAGCAGTACTTC. Translation gives CASSKATDEQYF.

The CDR3 spells CASSIVQLSGRADEQFF. CDR3 sequence (DNA): TGTGCCAGTAGTATAGTACAGCTTAGCGGGAGGGCGGATGAGCAGTTCTTC. The chain recombines TRBV19 with TRBJ2-1, with 11 bases matching TRBD2. The V and J ends lost 1 base and 8 bases, in that order; junction bases with no gene match: 10. The CDR3 sequence is 17 residues long. Germline V gives CDR1 LNHDA, CDR2 SQIVND (reference sequence).

This clone came up once. The gene calls are TRBV6-5 and TRBJ1-1; 7 nucleotides line up with TRBD1. Germline V gene sequence: CDR1 MNHEY, CDR2 SVGAGI. This CDR3 contains 12 residues. The junction had 5 bases not matched to a gene; V was cut back by 2 bases and J by 11 bases. The CDR3 DNA is TGTGCCAGCAGTTACCGACAGGGTAGGGCTTTCTTT. It codes for CASSYRQGRAFF.

The rearrangement links TRBV7-9 to TRBJ1-6, with 7 bases aligning to TRBD1. J gave up 8 bases and V 4 bases, and 5 bases lay outside the gene matches. This CDR3 is built from 14 residues. Germline V lookup: CDR1 SEHNR, CDR2 FQNEAQ (reference sequence). The CDR3 region is CASSSDRPHSPLHF. The CDR3 DNA sequence: TGTGCCAGCAGCTCGGACAGGCCACATTCACCCCTCCACTTT.

The chain combines TRBV7-6 with TRBJ1-1; D is unclear. Trimming left V 3 bases short and J 6 bases short, with 11 bases between. The CDR3 loop spans 13 amino acids. Germline CDR1 is SGHVS and CDR2 is FNYEAQ. The CDR3 spells CASSFNILSEAFF. The CDR3 region has the DNA TGTGCCAGCAGCTTTAATATCCTCTCTGAAGCTTTCTTT.

The chain has TRBV7-3 and TRBJ1-6; D unresolved. The V gene's germline CDR1 is SGHTA and CDR2 FQGTGA. The CDR3 is made up of 13 amino acids. Trimming pared 3 bases from V and 10 bases from J, leaving 10 bases between. CDR3 nucleotides: TGTGCCAGCAGCTTCGCGGGGAACTCACCCCTCCACTTT. Translated: CASSFAGNSPLHF.

The CDR3 loop is CASSGWGPWEQFF. The CDR3 coding sequence is TGTGCCAGCAGTGGGTGGGGGCCCTGGGAGCAGTTCTTC. This chain joins TRBV2 and TRBJ2-1; D might be TRBD1 (6 bases). CDR1 and CDR2 (germline): SNHLY, FYNNEI. Trimming removed 4 bases from V and 10 bases from J, with 14 bases in between. The CDR3 loop spans 13 amino acids.

The gene calls are TRBV5-1 and TRBJ2-3, with D tentatively TRBD2 (7 bases). CDR3 length: 15 amino acids. V lost 3 bases, J lost 6 bases, and 17 bases lay in between. The germline V gene encodes CDR1 SGHRS and CDR2 YFSETQ. The CDR3 here is CASSSSGGPQDTQYF. Here the CDR3 DNA reads TGCGCCAGCAGCTCCTCGGGGGGCCCCCAGGATACGCAGTATTTT.

The chain uses TRBV9 and TRBJ1-3; TRBD1 matches at 10 bases. J lost 9 bases, V lost 0 bases, and 3 bases had no gene match. Germline loops: CDR1 SGDLS, CDR2 YYNGEE. The length of the CDR3 is 14 residues. For the CDR3, the DNA is TGTGCCAGCAGCGTAGGGACAGGGGGGGGCACCATATATTTT. Protein sequence: CASSVGTGGGTIYF.

The chain combines TRBV5-1 with TRBJ1-2, with 7 bases that match TRBD1. The ends lost 0 bases at V and 4 bases at J; junction bases unmatched: 3. CDR1 SGHRS and CDR2 YFSETQ come from the germline V gene. The CDR3 is made up of 14 amino acids. Here the CDR3 DNA reads TGCGCCAGCAGCTTGGTGGGACAGTCCTATGGCTACACCTTC. It encodes CASSLVGQSYGYTF.

The chain joins TRBV27 to TRBJ2-7, with 8 bases that match TRBD1. Germline V lookup: CDR1 MNHEY, CDR2 SMNVEV (reference sequence). The V gene end was trimmed by 6 bases and the J gene end by 0 bases; junction bases not matched to a gene: 7. The CDR3 is 15 amino acids. The CDR3 loop reads CASRKGTGYSYEQYF. The CDR3 DNA reads TGTGCCAGCAGGAAGGGGACAGGCTACTCCTACGAGCAGTACTTC.

This chain links TRBV6-1 with TRBJ2-3; 9 bases align to TRBD2. The V segment lost 1 base and the J segment 5 bases; nucleotides outside the gene matches: 10. Germline V gives CDR1 MNHNS, CDR2 SASEGT. CDR3 length equals 17 residues. As DNA, the CDR3 is TGTGCCAGCAGTGAAGGGAGAGCGGGGGGTAGGATAGATACGCAGTATTTT. This codes for CASSEGRAGGRIDTQYF.

The chain links TRBV7-9 to TRBJ2-5; D is ambiguous. Trimming took 2 bases from V and 5 from J, leaving 6 bases between them. Per the germline V gene, CDR1 is SEHNR and CDR2 is FQNEAQ (reference sequence). The CDR3 totals 12 residues. CDR3 bases: TGTGCCAGCAGCTTAAGCAGGGAGACCCAGTACTTC. This gives the protein CASSLSRETQYF.

This clone has just a few counts. The chain links TRBV2 to TRBJ2-7; TRBD1 matches 7 bases. Germline V gene lookup returns CDR1 SNHLY and CDR2 FYNNEI. With 9 bases clipped from V and 0 bases from J, the junction kept 8 bases outside the gene matches. This CDR3 has 14 amino acids. The chain's CDR3 is CASGRDSYSYEQYF. The CDR3 bases are TGTGCCAGTGGCCGGGACAGCTACTCCTACGAGCAGTACTTC.